This T cell receptor (beta chain) was captured in a study of blood T cell repertoires in COVID-19. Across the whole study: Sites across the United States, Italy and Spain contributed samples from acute and convalescent COVID-19. Sources were T cells, B-cell-depleted T cells, or PBMCs; the material itself was cDNA or gDNA.

From germline, CDR1 is KGHDR and CDR2 SFDVKD. The CDR3 spans 14 residues. Trimming took 3 bases from V and 5 from J, leaving 12 bases between them. Study processing details: How many nucleated cells were present was estimated from reference gene primer amplification. The repertoire was sequenced with immunoSEQ multiplex PCR; TCRdb's copy has only in-frame clones and lacks some. D and trimming come from the DNA, and the V and J calls and clone size come from that table. This sample yields 170,000 or so clones, of which approximately 86% are seen a single time; 2.5% to 3.5% belongs to the top ten. The specimen sequenced was peripheral blood. The receptor's source is a man aged 35-49 years with active or convalescent COVID-19. The chain combines TRBV24-1 with TRBJ2-5; a weak D match, TRBD1 (6 bases). Here the CDR3 DNA reads TGTGCCACCAGTGATGGGACATTGGGGGAGACCCAGTACTTC. Translated: CATSDGTLGETQYF.